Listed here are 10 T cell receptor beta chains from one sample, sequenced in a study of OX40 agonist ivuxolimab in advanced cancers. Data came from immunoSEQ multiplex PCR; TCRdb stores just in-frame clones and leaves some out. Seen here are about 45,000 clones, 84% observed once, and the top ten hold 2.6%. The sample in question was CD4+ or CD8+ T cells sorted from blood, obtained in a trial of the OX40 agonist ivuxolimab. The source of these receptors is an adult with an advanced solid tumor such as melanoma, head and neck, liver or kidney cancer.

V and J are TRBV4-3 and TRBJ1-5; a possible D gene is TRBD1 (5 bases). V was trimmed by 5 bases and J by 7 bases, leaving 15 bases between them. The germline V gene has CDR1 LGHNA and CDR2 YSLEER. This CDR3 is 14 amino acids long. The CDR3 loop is CASSLKGDGQPQHF. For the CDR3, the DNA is TGCGCCAGCAGCTTGAAAGGGGACGGCCAGCCCCAGCATTTT.

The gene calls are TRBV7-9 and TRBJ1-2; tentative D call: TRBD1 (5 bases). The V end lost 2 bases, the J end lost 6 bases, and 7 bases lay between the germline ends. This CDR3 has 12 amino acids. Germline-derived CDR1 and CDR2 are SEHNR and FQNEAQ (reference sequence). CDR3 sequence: CASSLQGNGYTF. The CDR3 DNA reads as TGTGCCAGCAGCTTACAGGGAAATGGCTACACCTTC.

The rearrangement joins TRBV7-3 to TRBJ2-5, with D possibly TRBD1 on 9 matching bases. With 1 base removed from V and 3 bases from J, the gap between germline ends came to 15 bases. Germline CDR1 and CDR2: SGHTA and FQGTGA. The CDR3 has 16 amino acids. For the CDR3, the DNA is TGTGCCAGCAGCTTAAGGGGACAGGGACTAGAAGAGACCCAGTACTTC. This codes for CASSLRGQGLEETQYF.

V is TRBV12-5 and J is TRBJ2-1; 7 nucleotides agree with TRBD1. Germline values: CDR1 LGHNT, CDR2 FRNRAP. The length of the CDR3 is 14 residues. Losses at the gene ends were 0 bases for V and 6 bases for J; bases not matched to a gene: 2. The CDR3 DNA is TGTGCTAGTGGTTTGGTACCAGGGGGCAATGAGCAGTTCTTC. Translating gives CASGLVPGGNEQFF.

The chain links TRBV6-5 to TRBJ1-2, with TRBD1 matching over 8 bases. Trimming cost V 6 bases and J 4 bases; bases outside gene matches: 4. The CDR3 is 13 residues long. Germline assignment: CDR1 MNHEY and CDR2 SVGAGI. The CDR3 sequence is CASSLGQAYGYTF. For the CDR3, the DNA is TGTGCCAGCAGCTTGGGACAGGCCTATGGCTACACCTTC.

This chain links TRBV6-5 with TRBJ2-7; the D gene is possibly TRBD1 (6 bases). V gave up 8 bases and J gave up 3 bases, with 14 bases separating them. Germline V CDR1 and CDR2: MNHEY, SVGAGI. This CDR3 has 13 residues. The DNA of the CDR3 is TGTGCCAGCTGGGATACAGGGTTCTACGAGCAGTACTTC. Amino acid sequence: CASWDTGFYEQYF.

DNA of the CDR3: TGTGCCACCAGCTTCAGGGAGTTAGGGTACGAGCAGTACTTC. It is translated as CATSFRELGYEQYF. V gene TRBV15 combines with J gene TRBJ2-7; D might be TRBD1 or TRBD2, each matching 5 bases. Germline CDR1 and CDR2: LNHNV and YYDKDF (reference sequence). This CDR3 spans 14 amino acids. V shed 5 bases and J shed 4 bases, with 15 bases lying between them.

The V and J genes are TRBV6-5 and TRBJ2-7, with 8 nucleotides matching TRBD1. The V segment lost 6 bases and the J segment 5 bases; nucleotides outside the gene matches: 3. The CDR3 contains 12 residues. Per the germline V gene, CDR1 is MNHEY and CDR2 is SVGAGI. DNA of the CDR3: TGTGCCAGCAGAGAGACAGGGGACGAGCAGTACTTC. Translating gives CASRETGDEQYF.

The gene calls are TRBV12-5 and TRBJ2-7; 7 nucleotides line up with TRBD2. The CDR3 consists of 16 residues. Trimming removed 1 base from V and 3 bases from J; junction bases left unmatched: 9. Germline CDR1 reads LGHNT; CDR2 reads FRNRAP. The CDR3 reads CASGLGLLSGIYEQYF. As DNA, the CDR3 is TGTGCTAGTGGTTTGGGATTACTGAGCGGGATCTACGAGCAGTACTTC.

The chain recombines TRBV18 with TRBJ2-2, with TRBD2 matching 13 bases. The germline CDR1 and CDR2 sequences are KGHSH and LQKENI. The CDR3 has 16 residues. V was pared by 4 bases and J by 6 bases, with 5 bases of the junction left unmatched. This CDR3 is CASSLGLAGDPGELFF. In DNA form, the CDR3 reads TGTGCCAGCTCACTAGGACTAGCGGGAGATCCCGGGGAGCTGTTTTTT.